This record covers a single T cell receptor (beta chain). Its antigen is still unknown. These data come from a study of CD8+ T cells in alopecia areata. Study details: Administration of oral tofacitinib to treated patients was at 5 to 10 mg twice daily. Once tofacitinib had been taken for 6 to 18 months, 6 months off drug followed.

Following extraction, RNA underwent reverse transcription to cDNA, which served as the sequencing template. The data were produced by immunoSEQ multiplex PCR, yet TCRdb's version contains in-frame clones alone and is incomplete. The sample yields some 130,000 clones, roughly 58% seen once. Study-level findings and limits: Relative to mice, TCR sharing across patients was less clear, a difference possibly HLA-related. Scalp samples also yield sequences of resident alphabeta T cells from normal skin.

The CDR3 totals 13 residues. V lost 4 bases and J 1 base, leaving 8 bases between the germline ends. Germline CDR1 is SGDLS and CDR2 is YYNGEE. The TCR originated in a human donor with alopecia areata. The V gene is TRBV9, the J gene TRBJ1-1; D is unresolved. The sequenced sample was CD4+ T cells sorted from blood, obtained at week 0. CDR3 sequence: CASSTDGNTEAFF. The CDR3, as DNA: TGTGCCAGCAGCACGGACGGGAACACTGAAGCTTTCTTT. The whole variable domain, filled in from reference TRBV9 and TRBJ1-1, reads DSGVTQTPKHLITATGQRVTLRCSPRSGDLSVYWYQQSLDQGLQFLIQYYNGEERAKGNILERFSAQQFPDLHSELNLSSLELGDSALYFCASSTDGNTEAFFGQGTRLTVV.